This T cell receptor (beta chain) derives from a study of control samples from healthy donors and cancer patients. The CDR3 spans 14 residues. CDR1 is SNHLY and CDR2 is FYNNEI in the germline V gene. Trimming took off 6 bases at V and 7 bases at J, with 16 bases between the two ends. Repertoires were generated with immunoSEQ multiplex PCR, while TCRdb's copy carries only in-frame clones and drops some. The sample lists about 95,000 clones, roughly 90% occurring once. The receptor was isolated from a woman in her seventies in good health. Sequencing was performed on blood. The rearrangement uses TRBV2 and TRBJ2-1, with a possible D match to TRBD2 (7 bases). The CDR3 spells CASSRVGGPNEQFF. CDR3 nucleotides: TGTGCCAGCAGCCGCGTCGGGGGGCCGAATGAGCAGTTCTTC.